These 23 T cell receptor beta chains were all obtained from the same sample, sequenced in a study of blood T cell repertoires in COVID-19. Assay used: immunoSEQ multiplex PCR; TCRdb lists only in-frame clones, some missing. The table has about 130,000 clones, roughly 91% seen once. Sequenced input: peripheral blood. The receptor source for this set is a man between 60 and 75 years old with active or convalescent COVID-19.

V is TRBV24-1 and J is TRBJ2-1; 11 positions match TRBD2. Germline CDR1 reads KGHDR; CDR2 reads SFDVKD. V was pared by 4 bases and J by 4 bases, with 5 bases of the junction left unmatched. The CDR3 contains 16 residues. Here the CDR3 DNA reads TGTGCCACCAGTGACCGGACTAGCGGGTTGTACAATGAGCAGTTCTTC. As protein: CATSDRTSGLYNEQFF.

V usage is TRBV7-2 and J usage is TRBJ1-2; possible D gene TRBD1, 5 bases. The V gene lost 5 bases and the J gene lost 3 bases, with 16 bases spanning the gap. CDR1 and CDR2 (germline): SGHTA, FQGNSA. This CDR3 has 15 residues. The CDR3, as DNA: TGTGCCAGCAGCGCCCTCGGGAGGGGTGACTATGGCTACACCTTC. Protein sequence: CASSALGRGDYGYTF.

This chain uses TRBV4-3 with TRBJ1-5; possible D gene TRBD1, 5 bases. The CDR3 loop spans 15 amino acids. CDR1 and CDR2 from the germline V gene are LGHNA and YSLEER. V was cut by 5 bases and J by 4 bases, with 15 bases left in between. The CDR3 spells CASSTRRGPNQPQHF. CDR3 DNA sequence: TGCGCCAGCAGCACCCGAAGGGGCCCAAATCAGCCCCAGCATTTT.

In this sample, this clone turned up once. CDR3 nucleotides: TGTGCCAGCAGCCGGGGAGGGGGATCTAATGAAAAACTGTTTTTT. Protein: CASSRGGGSNEKLFF. The J gene is TRBJ1-4, the V gene TRBV7-2; perhaps TRBD1 as D (6 bases). CDR1 and CDR2 (germline): SGHTA, FQGNSA. This CDR3 is 15 amino acids long. With 5 bases removed from V and 3 bases from J, the gap between germline ends came to 13 bases.

V usage is TRBV28 and J usage is TRBJ1-2; 8 nucleotides align to TRBD1. The trim removed 11 bases at V and 4 bases at J, leaving 12 bases unmatched. There are 14 residues in the CDR3. Germline V lookup: CDR1 MDHEN, CDR2 SYDVKM. This chain's CDR3 is CAARPGQEFYGYTF. Here the CDR3 DNA reads TGTGCCGCCCGCCCGGGACAGGAATTCTATGGCTACACCTTC.

The chain combines TRBV7-2 with TRBJ2-7, with TRBD1 matching 8 bases. The germline CDR1 and CDR2 sequences are SGHTA and FQGNSA. The CDR3 runs to 14 residues. V shed 5 bases and J 3 bases; nucleotides not matched to a gene: 6. CDR3 protein: CASSKPDRGYEQYF. The CDR3 coding sequence is TGTGCCAGCAGCAAACCCGACAGGGGCTACGAGCAGTACTTC.

The V call is TRBV4-1, the J call TRBJ2-1; 14 nucleotides agree with TRBD2. This CDR3 spans 18 amino acids. The germline V gene has CDR1 MGHRA and CDR2 YSYEKL. J was trimmed by 7 bases and V by 2 bases; bases with no gene match: 10. The CDR3 region is CASSQPRLAGGKSNEQFF. In DNA, the CDR3 is TGCGCCAGCAGCCAACCTCGACTAGCGGGAGGGAAATCTAATGAGCAGTTCTTC.

The CDR3 DNA sequence: TGTGCCAGCAGCTCAGCCGAGGGGGGGCGAGATACGCAGTATTTT. It yields the protein CASSSAEGGRDTQYF. The V and J genes are TRBV5-6 and TRBJ2-3; D is perhaps TRBD2 (7 bases). The germline CDR1 and CDR2 sequences are SGHDT and YYEEEE. The CDR3 length is 15 residues. Trimming stripped 3 bases from V and 5 bases from J, with 16 bases between. Filled out from reference TRBV5-6 and TRBJ2-3, the complete variable domain reads DAGVTQSPTHLIKTRGQQVTLRCSPKSGHDTVSWYQQALGQGPQFIFQYYEEEERQRGNFPDRFSGHQFPNYSSELNVNALLLGDSALYLCASSSAEGGRDTQYFGPGTRLTVL.

V gene TRBV15 combines with J gene TRBJ2-5; possibly TRBD2 for D (5 bases). Trimming shortened V by 0 bases and J by 3 bases, and 8 bases separated the two germline ends. The CDR3 spans 14 residues. Germline CDR1 and CDR2: LNHNV and YYDKDF (reference sequence). This chain's CDR3 is CATSREGRKETQYF. CDR3 sequence (DNA): TGTGCCACCAGCAGAGAGGGGAGAAAAGAGACCCAGTACTTC.

CDR3 coding DNA: TGTGCCAGCACCCCTAGGGCGGGAGAGACCCAGTACTTC. This translates into CASTPRAGETQYF. The gene calls are TRBV2 and TRBJ2-5, with D possibly being TRBD2 (5 bases). CDR3 size: 13 residues. From germline, CDR1 is SNHLY and CDR2 FYNNEI. V was shortened by 7 bases and J by 4 bases, with 13 bases between the two germline ends.

This chain links TRBV7-2 with TRBJ1-5, with a possible D match to TRBD1 (6 bases). The CDR3 loop spans 13 amino acids. V lost 1 base and J lost 11, with 12 bases in between. Germline V gives CDR1 SGHTA, CDR2 FQGNSA. In DNA, the CDR3 is TGTGCCAGCAGCTTAGAACAGGGTAGGGCCCAGCATTTT. Protein sequence: CASSLEQGRAQHF.

CDR3 nucleotides: TGTGCCAGCGCCGGGACAGGGTCATCAACCCTCCACTTT. Translation: CASAGTGSSTLHF. The rearrangement links TRBV19 to TRBJ1-6; TRBD1 agrees at 9 bases. Trimming removed 9 bases from V and 14 bases from J; junction bases left unmatched: 11. Germline V gene sequence: CDR1 LNHDA, CDR2 SQIVND (reference sequence). The CDR3 has 13 amino acids. Drawing the rest from reference TRBV19 and TRBJ1-6, the complete variable domain is DGGITQSPKYLFRKEGQNVTLSCEQNLNHDAMYWYRQDPGQGLRLIYYSQIVNDFQKGDIAEGYSVSREKKESFPLTVTSAQKNPTAFYLCASAGTGSSTLHFGNGTRLTVT.

The chain couples TRBV5-4 to TRBJ2-3, with 12 nucleotides matching TRBD2. V dropped 6 bases and J dropped 3; count of bases not matched to a gene: 8. Germline lookup yields CDR1 SGHNT and CDR2 YYREEE (reference sequence). The CDR3 totals 16 residues. CDR3 amino acids: CASTPRTSGVTDTQYF. The CDR3 DNA follows: TGTGCCAGCACCCCCCGGACTAGCGGGGTAACAGATACGCAGTATTTT.

This sequence joins TRBV6-5 and TRBJ2-2, with D maybe TRBD2 (6 bases). V was shortened by 9 bases and J by 5 bases, with 16 bases between the two germline ends. There are 14 residues in the CDR3. Germline loops: CDR1 MNHEY, CDR2 SVGAGI. For the CDR3, the DNA is TGTGCCAGTCGGCGGGACGGGAATACCGGGGAGCTGTTTTTT. Amino acid sequence: CASRRDGNTGELFF.

V gene TRBV19 combines with J gene TRBJ1-5; D perhaps matches TRBD1 (5 bases). The CDR3 has 16 residues. Trimming took 4 bases from V and 1 from J, leaving 14 bases between them. Germline V CDR1 and CDR2: LNHDA, SQIVND (reference sequence). CDR3 sequence: CASSTRGLGSNQPQHF. DNA of the CDR3: TGTGCCAGTAGTACCCGGGGACTAGGGAGCAATCAGCCCCAGCATTTT. The variable domain in full, completed from reference TRBV19 and TRBJ1-5, reads DGGITQSPKYLFRKEGQNVTLSCEQNLNHDAMYWYRQDPGQGLRLIYYSQIVNDFQKGDIAEGYSVSREKKESFPLTVTSAQKNPTAFYLCASSTRGLGSNQPQHFGDGTRLSIL.

V usage is TRBV9 and J usage is TRBJ2-7, with TRBD2 as a possible D gene (5 bases). The ends were cut back, 0 bases at V and 4 bases at J, with 14 bases in the middle. The CDR3 covers 15 residues. Germline V CDR1 and CDR2: SGDLS, YYNGEE. CDR3 sequence (DNA): TGTGCCAGCAGCGTAGAGGTAGAGGGTGGATACGAGCAGTACTTC. Protein sequence: CASSVEVEGGYEQYF.

This chain links TRBV18 with TRBJ1-1; 9 bases match TRBD1. The CDR3 is made up of 13 amino acids. Germline lookup yields CDR1 KGHSH and CDR2 LQKENI. J lost 5 bases, V lost 2 bases, and 0 bases had no gene match. The DNA of the CDR3 is TGTGCCAGCTCACCAGACAGGGGGACTGAAGCTTTCTTT. Protein product: CASSPDRGTEAFF.

The chain uses TRBV30 and TRBJ1-5; possibly TRBD1 for D (5 bases). Trimming cost V 0 bases and J 7 bases, with 13 bases left between them. CDR3 size: 14 residues. Germline-derived CDR1 and CDR2 are GTSNPN and SVGIG (reference sequence). Here the CDR3 DNA reads TGTGCCTGGAGTGTGGGCAGGGAAAGGCAGCCCCAGCATTTT. Protein sequence: CAWSVGRERQPQHF.

This rearrangement joins TRBV6-1 to TRBJ2-1, with D unclear. The V gene's germline CDR1 is MNHNS and CDR2 SASEGT. V was pared by 10 bases and J by 8 bases, with 24 bases between. The CDR3 is made up of 15 amino acids. The CDR3 sequence: CANPSDRVRWDEQFF. In DNA, the CDR3 is TGTGCCAACCCCTCGGATCGGGTCCGCTGGGATGAGCAGTTCTTC.

This chain connects TRBV6-5 to TRBJ2-3, with D perhaps TRBD2 (5 bases). The CDR3 runs to 13 residues. CDR1 MNHEY and CDR2 SVGAGI come from the germline V gene. V was cut by 6 bases and J by 5 bases, with 12 bases left in between. Written as DNA, the CDR3 is TGTGCCAGCAGCGCTACTAGAAGAGATACGCAGTATTTT. It specifies CASSATRRDTQYF.

This clone was detected a few times. The chain joins TRBV1 to TRBJ2-7; the D segment call TRBD1 is taken from the table without a DNA check. TRBV1 is marked as a pseudogene. This CDR3 contains 18 residues. As DNA, the CDR3 is TGCACCAGCAGCCAACAAAATTCATACGGACACAAATGGTACGAGCAGTACTTC. Its translation: CTSSQQNSYGHKWYEQYF.

V and J are TRBV24-1 and TRBJ2-1, with TRBD1 as a possible D gene (6 bases). V gave up 8 bases and J gave up 0 bases, with 13 bases separating them. This CDR3 has 15 residues. The germline V gene encodes CDR1 KGHDR and CDR2 SFDVKD. Here the CDR3 reads CATNTGQSSYNEQFF. The DNA of the CDR3 is TGTGCCACCAATACAGGGCAGAGCTCCTACAATGAGCAGTTCTTC.

This clone came up once. The chain employs TRBV14 and TRBJ1-6; the D gene is possibly TRBD1 (6 bases). The V end lost 0 bases, the J end lost 7 bases, and 16 bases lay between the germline ends. This CDR3 spans 17 amino acids. The V gene's germline CDR1 is SGHDN and CDR2 FVKESK. The CDR3 loop reads CASSQEGVGAENSPLHF. CDR3 bases: TGTGCCAGCAGCCAAGAAGGCGTGGGGGCGGAGAATTCACCCCTCCACTTT. Based on the CDR3 plus reference TRBV14 and TRBJ1-6, the full variable domain is EAGVTQFPSHSVIEKGQTVTLRCDPISGHDNLYWYRRVMGKEIKFLLHFVKESKQDESGMPNNRFLAERTGGTYSTLKVQPAELEDSGVYFCASSQEGVGAENSPLHFGNGTRLTVT.